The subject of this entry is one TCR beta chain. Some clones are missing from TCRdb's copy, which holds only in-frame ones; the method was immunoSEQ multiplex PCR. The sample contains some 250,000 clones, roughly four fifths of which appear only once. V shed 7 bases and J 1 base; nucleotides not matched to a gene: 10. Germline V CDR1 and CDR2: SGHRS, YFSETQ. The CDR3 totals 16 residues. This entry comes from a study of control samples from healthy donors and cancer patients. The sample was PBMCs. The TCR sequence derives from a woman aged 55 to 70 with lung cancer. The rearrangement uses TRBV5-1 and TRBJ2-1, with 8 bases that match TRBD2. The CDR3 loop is CASAGGSGESYNEQFF. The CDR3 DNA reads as TGCGCCAGCGCGGGCGGTAGCGGGGAATCCTACAATGAGCAGTTCTTC.